This T cell receptor beta chain appears in the sequencing data of a study of early stage breast cancer tumors. Looking at the study overall: Average read coverage per sample was roughly 9.1-fold. The study, taken as a whole, reports: Enriched TCRB sequences shared across patients were mostly commonly generated sequences. In 14 of 16 patients, blood comparison separated tumor from normal breast.

J was trimmed by 5 bases and V by 5 bases; bases with no gene match: 11. Germline V CDR1 and CDR2: SGHVS, FQNEAQ. This CDR3 is built from 15 residues. This clone has a handful of counts. Its antigen remains unknown. Each sample had two DNA replicates, approximately 0.49 ug blood or roughly 1.6 ug tissue. The table came from immunoSEQ multiplex PCR; TCRdb's copy has only in-frame clones and leaves some out. This table holds around 9,700 clones, 70% to 80% found once. Sequenced input: breast tumor tissue. The chain couples TRBV7-8 to TRBJ1-2, with 7 bases matching TRBD1. The receptor was isolated from a person between 65 and 79 years old with breast cancer. CDR3 DNA sequence: TGTGCCAGCAGCCCCTATTTAAGGGGGCTTTATGGCTACACCTTC. It specifies CASSPYLRGLYGYTF. The variable domain in full, completed from reference TRBV7-8 and TRBJ1-2, reads GAGVSQSPRYKVAKRGQDVALRCDPISGHVSLFWYQQALGQGPEFLTYFQNEAQLDKSGLPSDRFFAERPEGSVSTLKIQRTQQEDSAVYLCASSPYLRGLYGYTFGSGTRLTVV.